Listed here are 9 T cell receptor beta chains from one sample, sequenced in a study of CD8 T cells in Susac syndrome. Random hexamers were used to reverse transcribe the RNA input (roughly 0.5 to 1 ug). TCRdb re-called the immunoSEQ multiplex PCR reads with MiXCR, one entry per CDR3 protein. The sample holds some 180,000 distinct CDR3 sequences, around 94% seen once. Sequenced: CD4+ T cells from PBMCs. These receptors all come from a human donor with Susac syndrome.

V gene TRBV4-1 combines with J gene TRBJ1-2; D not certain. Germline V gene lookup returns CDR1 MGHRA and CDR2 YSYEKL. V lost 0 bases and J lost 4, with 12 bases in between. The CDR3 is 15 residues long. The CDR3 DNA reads TGCGCCAGCAGCCAAGATCTGAGTAGCACCTATGGCTACACCTTC. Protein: CASSQDLSSTYGYTF.

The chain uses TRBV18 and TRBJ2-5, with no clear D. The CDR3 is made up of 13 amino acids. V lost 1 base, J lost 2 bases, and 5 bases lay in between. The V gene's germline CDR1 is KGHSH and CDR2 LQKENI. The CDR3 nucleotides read TGTGCCAGCTCACCACTCAAGCAAGAGACCCAGTACTTC. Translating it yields CASSPLKQETQYF.

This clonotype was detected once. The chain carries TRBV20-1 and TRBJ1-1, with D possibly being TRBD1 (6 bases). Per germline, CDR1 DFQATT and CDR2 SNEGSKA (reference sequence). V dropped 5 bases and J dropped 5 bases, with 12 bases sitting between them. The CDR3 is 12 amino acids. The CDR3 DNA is TGCAGTGCTCCCCGGAGGGGGACTGAAGCTTTCTTT. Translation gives CSAPRRGTEAFF.

The CDR3: CASSLAEDGYYGYTF. As DNA, the CDR3 is TGCGCCAGCAGCTTGGCCGAGGACGGATACTATGGCTACACCTTC. J is TRBJ1-2 and V is TRBV5-1, with D hard to call. V was pared by 0 bases and J by 3 bases, with 12 bases between. The CDR3 spans 15 residues. Germline values: CDR1 SGHRS, CDR2 YFSETQ. The whole variable domain, remainder taken from reference TRBV5-1 and TRBJ1-2, is KAGVTQTPRYLIKTRGQQVTLSCSPISGHRSVSWYQQTPGQGLQFLFEYFSETQRNKGNFPGRFSGRQFSNSRSEMNVSTLELGDSALYLCASSLAEDGYYGYTFGSGTRLTVV.

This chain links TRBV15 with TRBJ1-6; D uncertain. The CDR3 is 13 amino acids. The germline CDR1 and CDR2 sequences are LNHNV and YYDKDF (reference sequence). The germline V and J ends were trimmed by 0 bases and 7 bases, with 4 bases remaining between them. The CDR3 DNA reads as TGTGCCACCAGCAGAGATGGGAATTCACCCCTCCACTTT. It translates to CATSRDGNSPLHF.

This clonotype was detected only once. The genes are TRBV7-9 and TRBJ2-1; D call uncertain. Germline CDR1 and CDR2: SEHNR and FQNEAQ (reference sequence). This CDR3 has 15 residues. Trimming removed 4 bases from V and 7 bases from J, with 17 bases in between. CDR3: CASSSEKGRRNEQFF. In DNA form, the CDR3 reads TGTGCCAGCAGCTCAGAGAAGGGCCGGCGGAATGAGCAGTTCTTC.

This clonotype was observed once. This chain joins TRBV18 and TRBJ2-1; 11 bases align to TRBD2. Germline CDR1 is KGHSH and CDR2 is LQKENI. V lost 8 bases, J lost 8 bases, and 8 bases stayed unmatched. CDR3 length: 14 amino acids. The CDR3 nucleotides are TGTGCCAGCGTGCTAGCGGGAGGTCTGGATGAGCAGTTCTTC. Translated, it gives CASVLAGGLDEQFF.

The CDR3 here is CSAGMNTEAFF. DNA of the CDR3: TGCAGTGCGGGCATGAACACTGAAGCTTTCTTT. The J gene is TRBJ1-1, the V gene TRBV20-1; D uncertain. This CDR3 contains 11 residues. V was cut by 6 bases and J by 0 bases, with 5 bases left in between. The germline CDR1 and CDR2 sequences are DFQATT and SNEGSKA (reference sequence).

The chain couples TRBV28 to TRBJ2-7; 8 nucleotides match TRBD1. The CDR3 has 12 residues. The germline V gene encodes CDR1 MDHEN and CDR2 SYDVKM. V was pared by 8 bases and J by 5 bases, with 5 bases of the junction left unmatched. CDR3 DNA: TGTGCCAGCTTGGGACAGGAAAACGAGCAGTACTTC. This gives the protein CASLGQENEQYF.